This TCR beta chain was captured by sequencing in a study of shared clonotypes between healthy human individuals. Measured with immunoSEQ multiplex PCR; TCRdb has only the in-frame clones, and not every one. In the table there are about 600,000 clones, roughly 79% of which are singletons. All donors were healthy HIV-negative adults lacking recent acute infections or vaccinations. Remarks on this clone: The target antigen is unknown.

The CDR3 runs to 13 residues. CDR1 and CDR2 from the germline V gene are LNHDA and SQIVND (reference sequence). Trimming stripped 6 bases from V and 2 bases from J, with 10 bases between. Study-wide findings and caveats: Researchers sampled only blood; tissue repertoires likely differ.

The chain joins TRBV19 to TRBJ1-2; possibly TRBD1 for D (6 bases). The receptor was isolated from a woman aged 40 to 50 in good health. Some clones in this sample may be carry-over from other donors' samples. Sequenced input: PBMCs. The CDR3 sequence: CASSQGPNYGYTF. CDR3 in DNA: TGTGCCAGTAGCCAGGGGCCCAACTATGGCTACACCTTC. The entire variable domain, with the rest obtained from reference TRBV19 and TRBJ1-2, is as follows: DGGITQSPKYLFRKEGQNVTLSCEQNLNHDAMYWYRQDPGQGLRLIYYSQIVNDFQKGDIAEGYSVSREKKESFPLTVTSAQKNPTAFYLCASSQGPNYGYTFGSGTRLTVV.